The clone carrying this T cell receptor (beta chain) was detected only once. Between the trimmed V and J ends, which lost 2 bases and 7 bases, there was a span of 18 bases. Germline assignment: CDR1 LGHNA and CDR2 YNFKEQ. The CDR3 sequence is 16 residues long. The data stem from a study of blood T cell repertoires in COVID-19. Study as a whole: Donors in the United States, Italy and Spain gave samples during acute or convalescent COVID-19. In each case, the material was cDNA or gDNA derived from T cells, B-cell-depleted T cells, or PBMCs.

Original data processing: Reference gene primer amplification gave nucleated cell count estimates. TCRdb's table, derived via immunoSEQ multiplex PCR, lists solely in-frame clones and lacks some. V, J and clone size were drawn from that table, and D and trimming were deduced from the DNA. The table includes tens of thousands of clones, roughly 85% detected once. The sequence was collected from a man under 40 with acute or convalescent COVID-19. V gene TRBV4-2 combines with J gene TRBJ1-5; D is perhaps TRBD1 (6 bases). The specimen sequenced was peripheral blood. Here the CDR3 DNA reads TGTGCCAGCAGCCAACCGGGGGAGGGCCAGGGGCAGCCCCAGCATTTT. It translates to CASSQPGEGQGQPQHF.